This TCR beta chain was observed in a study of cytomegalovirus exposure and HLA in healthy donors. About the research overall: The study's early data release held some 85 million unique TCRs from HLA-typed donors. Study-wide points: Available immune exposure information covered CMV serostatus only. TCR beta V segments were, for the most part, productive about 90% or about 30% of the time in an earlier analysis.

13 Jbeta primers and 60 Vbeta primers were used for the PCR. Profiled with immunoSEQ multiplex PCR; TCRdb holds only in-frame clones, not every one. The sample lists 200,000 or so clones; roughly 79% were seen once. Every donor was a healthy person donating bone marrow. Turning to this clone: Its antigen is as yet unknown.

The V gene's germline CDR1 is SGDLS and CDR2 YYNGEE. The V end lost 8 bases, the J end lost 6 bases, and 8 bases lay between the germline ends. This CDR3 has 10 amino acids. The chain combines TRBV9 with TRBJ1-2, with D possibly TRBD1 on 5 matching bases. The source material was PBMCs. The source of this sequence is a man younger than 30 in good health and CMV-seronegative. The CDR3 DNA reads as TGTGCCAGTCGGGGGGATGGCTACACCTTC. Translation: CASRGDGYTF.